The 24 T cell receptor beta chains reported below all come from one sample, sequenced in a study of OX40 agonist ivuxolimab in advanced cancers. Using immunoSEQ multiplex PCR, the repertoire was profiled, and TCRdb retains in-frame clones only, with some absent. The sample holds some 80,000 clones, around nine tenths seen once. The sequencing here drew on CD4+ or CD8+ T cells sorted from blood, taken in a trial of the OX40 agonist ivuxolimab. The receptors were gathered from an adult with an advanced solid tumor such as melanoma, head and neck, liver or kidney cancer.

The rearrangement joins TRBV4-1 to TRBJ2-1; the match to TRBD2 covers 9 bases. The CDR3 has 15 residues. The germline gives CDR1 MGHRA, CDR2 YSYEKL. The J segment lost 3 bases and the V segment lost 4 bases, leaving 4 bases of the junction unmatched. CDR3 in DNA: TGCGCCAGCAGCCCCGGACTAGCGAGCTACAATGAGCAGTTCTTC. Encoded protein: CASSPGLASYNEQFF.

CDR3 DNA: TGCGCCAGCAGCCCGGGACTCGAGGTACTCTATGGCTACACCTTC. This codes for CASSPGLEVLYGYTF. This chain uses TRBV4-3 with TRBJ1-2, with a tentative D call TRBD1 (5 bases). The germline V and J ends were trimmed by 4 bases and 4 bases, with 16 bases remaining between them. Germline loops: CDR1 LGHNA, CDR2 YSLEER. The CDR3 consists of 15 residues.

V and J are TRBV2 and TRBJ2-5, with D possibly being TRBD1 (5 bases). CDR1 is SNHLY and CDR2 is FYNNEI in the germline V gene. V was shortened by 6 bases and J by 7 bases, with 9 bases between the two germline ends. The CDR3 contains 11 residues. The CDR3 reads CASRGRGTQYF. The CDR3 DNA sequence: TGTGCCAGCAGGGGGCGCGGGACCCAGTACTTC.

The chain recombines TRBV5-4 with TRBJ2-3; TRBD2 matches 16 bases. There are 17 residues in the CDR3. V trimming: 0 bases; J trimming: 5 bases; junction bases outside the gene matches: 3. Germline assignment: CDR1 SGHNT and CDR2 YYREEE (reference sequence). The CDR3 region is CASSLEGLAGGQDTQYF. Here the CDR3 DNA reads TGTGCCAGCAGCTTGGAGGGACTAGCGGGGGGGCAAGATACGCAGTATTTT.

V and J are TRBV28 and TRBJ1-5; weak D call: TRBD1 (5 bases). CDR3 length: 13 amino acids. Per the germline V gene, CDR1 is MDHEN and CDR2 is SYDVKM. With 7 bases removed from V and 3 bases from J, the gap between germline ends came to 10 bases. CDR3 region: CASNRQLNQPQHF. The CDR3 DNA is TGTGCCAGCAACCGACAGCTCAATCAGCCCCAGCATTTT. The whole variable domain, remainder taken from reference TRBV28 and TRBJ1-5, is DVKVTQSSRYLVKRTGEKVFLECVQDMDHENMFWYRQDPGLGLRLIYFSYDVKMKEKGDIPEGYSVSREKKERFSLILESASTNQTSMYLCASNRQLNQPQHFGDGTRLSIL.

The V gene is TRBV28, the J gene TRBJ2-2; D not resolved. V shed 7 bases and J shed 6 bases, with 9 bases lying between them. Germline assignment: CDR1 MDHEN and CDR2 SYDVKM. The CDR3 has 12 residues. Here the CDR3 reads CASTDPPGELFF. In DNA form, the CDR3 reads TGTGCCAGCACCGATCCCCCCGGGGAGCTGTTTTTT.

As for this clone: A read error may account for a junction end that differs from germline. The CDR3 region has the DNA TGTGCCAGCAGCAGCCGATCTCTCCACGAGCGGTACTTC. This translates into CASSSRSLHERYF. The chain links TRBV7-2 to TRBJ2-7, with D unclear. The germline CDR1 and CDR2 sequences are SGHTA and FQGNSA. The CDR3 sequence is 13 residues long.

The chain recombines TRBV6-5 with TRBJ1-2; D unclear. Germline V lookup: CDR1 MNHEY, CDR2 SVGAGI. CDR3 length: 13 amino acids. V lost 8 bases and J 0 bases, leaving 10 bases between the germline ends. The CDR3 is CASGQRANYGYTF. The CDR3, as DNA: TGTGCCAGCGGGCAGAGAGCTAACTATGGCTACACCTTC.

V gene TRBV4-2 combines with J gene TRBJ2-3; no reliable D call. Germline CDR1 and CDR2: LGHNA and YNFKEQ. V was shortened by 0 bases and J by 7 bases, with 8 bases between the two germline ends. CDR3 size: 13 residues. The DNA of the CDR3 is TGTGCCAGCAGCCAAGATCTGAGATATACGCAGTATTTT. The encoded protein is CASSQDLRYTQYF.

The sample holds one count of this clone. V usage is TRBV4-1 and J usage is TRBJ2-7, with 12 positions matching TRBD2. The CDR3 totals 20 residues. CDR1 is MGHRA, CDR2 YSYEKL, per germline. Trimming at V came to 0 bases and at J to 0 bases, leaving 12 bases not matched to a gene. DNA of the CDR3: TGCGCCAGCAGCCAAGATCCCGGACTAGCGGGAACGCACCGCTCCTACGAGCAGTACTTC. Translation gives CASSQDPGLAGTHRSYEQYF.

The chain joins TRBV7-9 to TRBJ1-2; D is possibly TRBD1 (6 bases). Trimming shortened V by 1 base and J by 6 bases, and 12 bases separated the two germline ends. CDR1 SEHNR and CDR2 FQNEAQ come from the germline V gene (reference sequence). This CDR3 is 14 amino acids long. This chain's CDR3 is CASSLGNRENGYTF. The CDR3 nucleotides are TGTGCCAGCAGCTTAGGGAACAGGGAGAATGGCTACACCTTC.

The V and J genes are TRBV7-8 and TRBJ2-3, with D unresolved. Germline loops: CDR1 SGHVS, CDR2 FQNEAQ. V lost 4 bases and J lost 2, with 10 bases in between. The CDR3 loop spans 14 amino acids. In DNA form, the CDR3 reads TGTGCCAGCAGCTGGCAGGAATTCACAGATACGCAGTATTTT. Protein product: CASSWQEFTDTQYF.

The CDR3: CASSRFSRTDTQYF. The CDR3 DNA reads TGTGCCAGCAGCAGGTTTTCCCGCACAGATACGCAGTATTTT. The rearrangement uses TRBV7-6 and TRBJ2-3; unclear D gene. The CDR3 spans 14 residues. Germline-derived CDR1 and CDR2 are SGHVS and FNYEAQ. Trimming left V 5 bases short and J 1 base short, with 10 bases between. Variable domain in full (rest from reference TRBV7-6 and TRBJ2-3): GAGVSQSPRYKVTKRGQDVALRCDPISGHVSLYWYRQALGQGPEFLTYFNYEAQQDKSGLPNDRFSAERPEGSISTLTIQRTEQRDSAMYRCASSRFSRTDTQYFGPGTRLTVL.

A single count supports this clone. The chain combines TRBV7-3 with TRBJ2-7, with a possible D match to TRBD2 (5 bases). Per the germline V gene, CDR1 is SGHTA and CDR2 is FQGTGA. CDR3 size: 15 residues. V shed 2 bases and J shed 7 bases, with 18 bases lying between them. CDR3 amino acids: CASSLQPGSLREQYF. CDR3 DNA: TGTGCCAGCAGCTTACAACCGGGATCCTTGAGGGAGCAGTACTTC. Supplemented by reference TRBV7-3 and TRBJ2-7, the full variable domain reads GAGVSQTPSNKVTEKGKYVELRCDPISGHTALYWYRQSLGQGPEFLIYFQGTGAADDSGLPNDRFFAVRPEGSVSTLKIQRTERGDSAVYLCASSLQPGSLREQYFGPGTRLTVT.

DNA of the CDR3: TGTGCCAGCAGCTCCCTACTAGCGGGAGGGTACAATGAGCAGTTCTTC. It translates to CASSSLLAGGYNEQFF. V usage is TRBV7-3 and J usage is TRBJ2-1, with 13 bases lining up with TRBD2. This CDR3 comprises 16 residues. From germline, CDR1 is SGHTA and CDR2 FQGTGA. Unmatched junction bases numbered 4, after V lost 4 bases and J lost 4 bases.

Comments on this clone: This specimen includes other DNA sequences encoding the same CDR3. The chain joins TRBV19 to TRBJ2-3, with D possibly matching TRBD1 (6 bases). CDR1 is LNHDA and CDR2 is SQIVND in the germline V gene (reference sequence). V lost 5 bases and J 4 bases, leaving 10 bases between the germline ends. The CDR3 has 13 residues. This CDR3 reads CASSVTGSDTQYF. CDR3 coding DNA: TGTGCCAGTAGTGTTACAGGGTCAGATACGCAGTATTTT.

Here the CDR3 reads CASSLGQSSGNTIYF. The CDR3 DNA reads as TGTGCCAGCAGTTTAGGCCAGAGCTCTGGAAACACCATATATTTT. V gene TRBV28 combines with J gene TRBJ1-3, with no clear D. The CDR3 loop spans 15 amino acids. Germline CDR1 reads MDHEN; CDR2 reads SYDVKM. V was clipped by 2 bases and J by 0 bases, with 8 bases between them.

V is TRBV5-1 and J is TRBJ2-1; 11 nucleotides agree with TRBD2. The CDR3 sequence is 16 residues long. V dropped 0 bases and J dropped 4; count of bases not matched to a gene: 3. The germline CDR1 and CDR2 sequences are SGHRS and YFSETQ. This chain's CDR3 is CASSLGLAGHYNEQFF. CDR3 DNA: TGCGCCAGCAGCTTGGGACTAGCGGGACATTACAATGAGCAGTTCTTC.

The V gene is TRBV6-5, the J gene TRBJ1-2; maybe TRBD1 (5 bases). The germline gives CDR1 MNHEY, CDR2 SVGAGI. Trimming took 6 bases from V and 2 from J, leaving 10 bases between them. This CDR3 is 13 amino acids long. CDR3: CASSIRDNYGYTF. CDR3 nucleotide sequence: TGTGCCAGCAGCATCCGGGACAACTATGGCTACACCTTC.

The V gene is TRBV2, the J gene TRBJ1-1, with no clear D. Per germline, CDR1 SNHLY and CDR2 FYNNEI. The CDR3 is made up of 11 amino acids. V lost 7 bases and J 11 bases, leaving 14 bases between the germline ends. The CDR3 region is CASMDPVEAFF. The CDR3 DNA reads TGTGCCAGCATGGACCCCGTGGAGGCTTTCTTT.

This rearrangement joins TRBV7-3 to TRBJ2-5; possibly TRBD1 for D (5 bases). V dropped 1 base and J dropped 1 base, with 10 bases sitting between them. Per germline, CDR1 SGHTA and CDR2 FQGTGA. The length of the CDR3 is 15 residues. The CDR3 protein is CASSLKGAPQETQYF. CDR3 sequence (DNA): TGTGCCAGCAGCTTAAAAGGGGCACCCCAAGAGACCCAGTACTTC.

The chain couples TRBV5-6 to TRBJ2-7; no clear D gene. Germline CDR1 is SGHDT and CDR2 is YYEEEE. The CDR3 is 17 amino acids. Trimming cost V 0 bases and J 0 bases, with 16 bases left between them. The CDR3 DNA follows: TGTGCCAGCAGCTTGGTACCGGACGGCCCATCCTCCTACGAGCAGTACTTC. It translates to CASSLVPDGPSSYEQYF.

The chain joins TRBV7-9 to TRBJ1-3, with D unresolved. This CDR3 has 13 amino acids. The V end was cut by 3 bases, the J end by 1 base, with 4 bases between. Germline CDR1 reads SEHNR; CDR2 reads FQNEAQ (reference sequence). The CDR3 DNA sequence: TGTGCCAGCAGCTTCGGATCTGGAAACACCATATATTTT. Translated, it gives CASSFGSGNTIYF.

This sequence joins TRBV6-6 and TRBJ2-1, with 9 bases that match TRBD2. Trimming took 6 bases from V and 9 from J; bases not matched to a gene: 12. The CDR3 spans 15 residues. Germline V gene sequence: CDR1 MNHNY, CDR2 SVGAGI (reference sequence). CDR3: CASSQHSGSSGEQFF. The CDR3 DNA follows: TGTGCCAGCAGCCAGCATAGCGGGAGTAGCGGTGAGCAGTTCTTC.